This entry is about one TCR beta chain. The sample comes from a study of T cells in narcolepsy. Only in-frame clones appear in the TCRdb table, and some are missing; sequencing was by immunoSEQ multiplex PCR. The repertoire includes about 12,000 clones, roughly 93% of them detected once, and approximately 1.2% sits in the top ten. V lost 9 bases and J 5 bases, leaving 10 bases between the germline ends. Germline assignment: CDR1 LNHDA and CDR2 SQIVND (reference sequence). The CDR3 runs 11 residues. This sequence originates from a human donor with narcolepsy. The sequenced sample consisted of CD45RA- memory CD4+ T cells from PBMCs. The chain recombines TRBV19 with TRBJ2-5; D is perhaps TRBD1 or TRBD2 (5 bases each). The CDR3, as DNA: TGTGCCAGCCGAGGGGAGGAGACCCAGTACTTC. Encoded protein: CASRGEETQYF. The variable domain in full, with the rest retrieved from reference TRBV19 and TRBJ2-5, is DGGITQSPKYLFRKEGQNVTLSCEQNLNHDAMYWYRQDPGQGLRLIYYSQIVNDFQKGDIAEGYSVSREKKESFPLTVTSAQKNPTAFYLCASRGEETQYFGPGTRLLVL.